This TCR beta chain was captured in a study of early T cells in non-severe SARS-CoV-2 infection (dated by TCRdb to the early 2020s). Context from the whole study: Bulk RNA from unsorted whole blood was used for TCR sequencing, so alpha and beta chains could not be paired.

Set within a cohort of healthcare workers in London, UK, this nested case-control study involved weekly PCR testing of nasopharyngeal swabs along with blood sampling. Healthcare workers were recruited between 23 and 31 March 2020, during the week of the UK lockdown, and were followed weekly for up to roughly 15 weeks. From the germline V gene, CDR1 is MGHRA and CDR2 is YSYEKL. The germline ends are 18 bases apart after V is trimmed by 2 bases and J by 2 bases. From cysteine to phenylalanine, the CDR3 is 17 amino acids long. Here the CDR3 DNA is all that survives: 51 bases in frame from base 1. As regards this clonotype: What this receptor recognizes is not known. No quality values exist for individual bases; no much larger clone is one base distant.

What the study reported, not specific to this receptor: Matching against VDJdb was skewed toward anti-spike CD8 responses, likely underestimated virus-specific expansions, and missed private and CD4 specificities.

Receptor amplification or capture employed 5' RACE. Sequencer: NextSeq 500. In the TCR library protocol, unique molecular identifiers were attached to individual cDNA molecules to correct for PCR bias and sequencing error. Sequencing covered both TCR alpha and beta chains, and within each sample the abundances of alpha and beta sequences were tightly co-correlated. In the original analysis: Decombinator V4 was used to annotate TCR sequences for V gene, J gene and CDR3. TCRs were defined as expanded if a significant change between any two time points was detected under a Poisson model with p below 0.0001. TCR abundances were normalised to the total number of TCRs sequenced per sample and expressed as counts per million. TRAV1-2 paired with TRAJ12, TRAJ20 or TRAJ33 defined MAIT TCRs, while TRAV10 paired with TRAJ18 defined iNKT TCRs. VDJdb, accessed 1 November 2021, was searched for CMV, EBV and SARS-CoV-2 annotated TCRs, with TCRs annotated for multiple antigens excluded. TCRdb trimmed public reads at Q25 via fastp, called clones via MiXCR and kept in-frame beta chains. Rows are unified per CDR3 protein, each entry keeping the most common DNA and genes. TCRdb assigned the V and J calls; the authors' analysis was not used. This sample has about 27,000 distinct CDR3 sequences in its table, and 2.9% of those were observed once. 0.6% to 0.75% of the sample is taken by the ten largest.

Sequenced: whole blood. The source is an adult who was a healthcare worker with PCR-confirmed SARS-CoV-2 infection or an uninfected control (not recorded which). The chain uses TRBV4-1 and TRBJ1-2, and possibly TRBD1, on 6 matching bases. The CDR3 reads as follows: CASSQRKSHRANYGYTF. The nucleotide sequence reads TGCGCCAGCAGCCAACGCAAAAGTCACAGGGCGAACTATGGCTACACCTTC.